The T cell receptor beta chain under discussion was sequenced for a study of shared clonotypes between healthy human individuals. At the level of the study: CD4 naive and memory got three plates each, CD8 naive two, CD8 memory one. Study-level findings and limits: Several donors shared around 5.2% of their naive CD4 clonotypes.

Turning to this clone: Its matching antigen is unknown.

CD8 cells classed as naive were CD45RO-negative and positively selected for CCR7, excluding terminally differentiated effector memory CD45RA+ cells. Germline assignment: CDR1 SNHLY and CDR2 FYNNEI. Between the trimmed V and J ends, which lost 4 bases and 0 bases, there was a span of 12 bases. The CDR3 length is 15 residues. The assay was run at deep level. Data came from immunoSEQ multiplex PCR; TCRdb stores just in-frame clones and leaves some out. The table lists millions of clones, 85% to 95% of them singletons. The chain is built from TRBV2 and TRBJ2-5; no definite D call. The receptor was derived from a man between 18 and 35 years old in good health. Some clones in this sample may be carry-over from other donors' samples. Sample: naive CD8+ T cells from PBMCs. CDR3 sequence: CASSGWNGNQETQYF. CDR3 DNA sequence: TGTGCCAGCAGTGGATGGAATGGGAACCAAGAGACCCAGTACTTC.